Sequencing of this T cell receptor (beta chain) was carried out in a study of T cell responses to AZD1222 COVID-19 vaccine (dated by TCRdb to the early 2020s). Broadly, across the study: AZD1222 recipients with second doses at about 4 weeks or about 12 weeks were pooled, because spike-specific TCR depth and breadth did not differ between schedules. Trial participants were enrolled into age subgroups of 18-55, 56-69 and 70-plus years, which contained around 150, 28 and 57 TCR-sequenced participants, respectively. TCR sequencing covered 230 or so trial participants: 200 to 220 given two doses of AZD1222 and around 26 given two doses of MenACWY control vaccine.

Summary of the overall study and its limitations: Only a handful of AZD1222 recipients were SARS-CoV-2 seropositive at baseline, limiting conclusions about previously exposed vaccinees. Vaccine-associated CD4 TCRs spanned the whole spike protein, with dominant responses in regions 160-218 and 743-854. Most participants were white British and females outnumbered males, and the authors suggested that clonal diversity may have been underestimated. In the small 56-69-year group, the increase in depth fell short of significance, most likely because of low power. Because no day 14 peak-response samples were available, the repertoires could be characterized only after the peak T cell response. Nearly half of unique spike-specific TCRs reportedly recognized epitopes outside regions mutated in the B.1.351 and B.1.1.7 variants. A significant rise in spike-specific TCR breadth and depth was observed after two AZD1222 doses relative to day 0 and relative to MenACWY recipients.

The sample's time point, from its label and the paper: baseline before first vaccination. The vaccinee samples were drawn from two UK trials, COV001 and COV002, one of which was a single-blind randomized controlled phase 2/3 trial testing AZD1222 (ChAdOx1 nCoV-19) in healthy adults. For TCRbeta chain sequencing, PBMC samples from trial participants were taken at day 0 and at day 28 after the second dose. Taken from cysteine to phenylalanine, the CDR3 has 14 residues. Solely the CDR3 DNA is kept, with 42 bases framed from the first base. For this chain, trimming is 7 bases at the V end and 9 bases at the J end, and the number of junction bases without a gene match is 14. Per the germline V gene, SGHRS is the CDR1 and YFSETQ is the CDR2. The CDR3 regions of human TCRbeta chains were analyzed by immunosequencing. The study's processing was this. Repertoire TCRs were matched against a reference library of SARS-CoV-2-specific TCRs generated with the MIRA antigen-specificity platform. Breadth was defined as the fraction of unique TCRs that were SARS-CoV-2-associated. Depth was defined as the fraction of total T cells that were SARS-CoV-2-associated. Each spike-specific TCR was assigned to its reactive spike region and to a CD4 or CD8 class using the MIRA data. Log10-transformed breadth and depth values were compared by one-way ANOVA with Sidak's multiple comparisons tests. In TCRdb, the immuneACCESS table is reduced to in-frame sequences with V and J assigned. These tables do not hold every clone; where another copy was compared, an unresolved V gene accounts for under half, and the others remain unexplained. The V and J calls and the clone size are those of that table, but D and trimming were determined from the DNA. Within this sample are roughly 100,000 clones, with 70% to 90% of them counted one time only. The ten largest account for 4% to 6% of the sample.

Concerning this clone itself: Its antigen is still unknown. No base quality information exists; no much larger clone differs at one position.

The sample was peripheral blood, taken on day 0 of AZD1222 vaccination. The rearranged segments are TRBV5-1 and TRBJ2-5; 8 junctional bases match TRBD2. The clonotype originates from an adult in good health. The CDR3: CASLAGPEDSAQYF. In nucleotide form, the sequence is TGCGCCAGCTTAGCGGGGCCCGAAGATTCGGCCCAGTACTTC.